These T cell receptor beta chains were read from a single sample in a study of cytomegalovirus exposure and HLA in healthy donors. Clones were read by immunoSEQ multiplex PCR, and TCRdb kept only the in-frame ones, dropping some. The sample holds some 140,000 clones; 60% to 75% are singletons and the top ten take approximately 1.7%. The sample consisted of PBMCs. These receptors all come from a human donor in good health. Both conserved end residues are part of each CDR3. The order of the fields is D gene, clone size, V gene, J gene, CDR3 DNA, CDR3 protein. D genes are given only for firm matches. Clone size is stated in some rows and not others, as once, few, many or a class when expanded.

>TRBD2|once|TRBV5-1|TRBJ2-1
TGCGCCAGCAGCTTCGGGAGGGGAATCGATGAGCAGTTCTTC
CASSFGRGIDEQFF
>-|-|TRBV5-1|TRBJ2-7
TGCGCCAGCAGCTTGCAAGGGGCTGGGGTCTCCTACGAGCAGTACTTC
CASSLQGAGVSYEQYF
>TRBD1|few|TRBV6-1|TRBJ2-3
TGTGCCAGCAGTTGGACAGGGGCAGATACGCAGTATTTT
CASSWTGADTQYF
>TRBD1|once|TRBV9|TRBJ1-2
TGTGCCAGCAGCAGGACAGGGGGTGGCTACACCTTC
CASSRTGGGYTF
>TRBD1|-|TRBV5-5|TRBJ2-7
TGTGCCAGCAGCTTAGGGGGCCAGGACTACGAGCAGTACTTC
CASSLGGQDYEQYF
>-|-|TRBV29-1|TRBJ2-7
TGCAGCGTTCACTCCGGGTCGACAGCTCCCTACGAGCAGTACTTC
CSVHSGSTAPYEQYF
>TRBD1|-|TRBV10-2|TRBJ2-5
TGCGCCAGCAAAAAAGACAGGGCTGCATGGAAGGGAGAGACCCAGTACTTC
CASKKDRAAWKGETQYF
>-|-|TRBV18|TRBJ2-7
TGTGCCAGCTCACCGGGGCAGGGCACTATCGGAGAGCAGTACTTC
CASSPGQGTIGEQYF
>TRBD1|-|TRBV28|TRBJ1-1
TGTGCCAGCAGTTCGGGACAGGGGCTCTTTCTGAACACTGAAGCTTTCTTT
CASSSGQGLFLNTEAFF
>-|-|TRBV29-1|TRBJ2-3
TGCAGCGCCGGGTTAGCGGCTGAAACAGATACGCAGTATTTT
CSAGLAAETDTQYF
>TRBD1|-|TRBV5-4|TRBJ2-7
TGTGCCGGCAGCGAGGGACAGGCGCGCTCCTACGAGCAGTACTTC
CAGSEGQARSYEQYF
>-|-|TRBV11-2|TRBJ2-1
TGTGCCAGCAGCCCCTTAAATGTATGGGGAGACAATGAGCAGTTCTTC
CASSPLNVWGDNEQFF
>-|-|TRBV27|TRBJ2-7
TGTGCCAGCGTCGGTCTATCGGGGGAGCAGTACTTC
CASVGLSGEQYF
>TRBD2|-|TRBV27|TRBJ2-7
TGTGCCAGCAGTCCTCGGCTAGCGGGAGGGCCCCCCTACGAGCAGTACTTC
CASSPRLAGGPPYEQYF
>-|-|TRBV6-1|TRBJ1-2
TGTGCCAGCAGGGACCATTTGGACAGCTATGACTACACCTTC
CASRDHLDSYDYTF
>TRBD2|-|TRBV25-1|TRBJ2-1
TGTGCCAGCAGTGGCAGCGGGAGGGCCGATGAGCAGTTCTTC
CASSGSGRADEQFF
>-|-|TRBV2|TRBJ2-2
TGTGCCAGCAGGGGGGCGGGGGAGGACACCGGGGAGCTGTTTTTT
CASRGAGEDTGELFF
>TRBD1|-|TRBV27|TRBJ1-2
TGTGCCAGCAGCTTGGCAGGGGGGTTTCATGGCTACACCTTC
CASSLAGGFHGYTF
>TRBD2|-|TRBV12-5|TRBJ2-1
TGTGCTAGTTCAAGGGCGGGAGTCAATGAGCAGTTCTTC
CASSRAGVNEQFF
>TRBD2|-|TRBV5-1|TRBJ2-5
TGCGCCAGCAGCCGGACCGGGACTAGCGGAAGCCAAGAGACCCAGTACTTC
CASSRTGTSGSQETQYF
>-|-|TRBV27|TRBJ2-4
TGTGCCAGCAGTTTATCGAGTGGTTTGGACATTCAGTACTTC
CASSLSSGLDIQYF
>-|-|TRBV7-9|TRBJ2-1
TGTGCCAGCAGCCCAGGGGGGCCTAGTGAGCAGTTCTTC
CASSPGGPSEQFF
>TRBD1|-|TRBV12-5|TRBJ1-5
TGTGCTAGTGGTTTCGGTACAGGGGACAATGATAGCAATCAGCCCCAGCATTTT
CASGFGTGDNDSNQPQHF
>-|-|TRBV27|TRBJ2-3
TGTGCCAGCAGTTTATCGTCCCGGGCCAGGGATCAGTATTTT
CASSLSSRARDQYF
>TRBD2|once|TRBV11-3|TRBJ2-2
TGTGCCAGCAGCTTAGCGGGAGGGAACACCGGGGAGCTGTTTTTT
CASSLAGGNTGELFF
>TRBD2|few|TRBV18|TRBJ2-7
TGTGCCAGCTCGCCACGGACTAGCGGCGACTACGAGCAGTACTTC
CASSPRTSGDYEQYF
>-|-|TRBV27|TRBJ2-1
TGTGCCAGCAGTTTATCGATAGAGAGGGCCGGGGAGCAGTTCTTC
CASSLSIERAGEQFF
>TRBD1|-|TRBV7-3|TRBJ1-1
TGTGCCAGCAGCCCCCAGGGGGCCCTCATGAACACTGAAGCTTTCTTT
CASSPQGALMNTEAFF
>-|-|TRBV9|TRBJ2-2
TGTGCCAGCAGCTCCGCCGGGGGGGAGCTGTTTTTT
CASSSAGGELFF
>-|-|TRBV28|TRBJ2-7
TGTGCCAGCAGTCCTCCTGGTAACAGGGAGTCCCACGAGCAGTACTTC
CASSPPGNRESHEQYF
>TRBD1|-|TRBV11-1|TRBJ2-2
TGTGCCAGCAGCTTAGAGGGGGCTTCGGCCGGGGAGCTGTTTTTT
CASSLEGASAGELFF
>-|-|TRBV5-1|TRBJ2-5
TGCGCCAGCAGCGGCCCCGGACAGCAAGAGACCCAGTACTTC
CASSGPGQQETQYF
>-|once|TRBV15|TRBJ2-5
TGTGCCACCAGCAGAGGGCCTCAAGAGACCCAGTACTTC
CATSRGPQETQYF
>TRBD2|-|TRBV5-4|TRBJ2-1
TGTGCCAGCAGCTTGGAACTAGCGGGGCCCTCCTCCTACAATGAGCAGTTCTTC
CASSLELAGPSSYNEQFF
>TRBD2|few|TRBV9|TRBJ2-1
TGTGCCAGCAGCGCCTCGGGGGGTGGAGATGAGCAGTTCTTC
CASSASGGGDEQFF
>TRBD2|-|TRBV19|TRBJ2-7
TGTGCCAGTAGTATCGGTGCCGCGGGAGACGAGCAGTACTTC
CASSIGAAGDEQYF
>-|-|TRBV19|TRBJ2-7
TGTGCCAGTAGCCCTGGGACTCCCCACGAGCAGTACTTC
CASSPGTPHEQYF
>-|-|TRBV6-5|TRBJ1-5
TGTGCCAGCAGTTACGGGGCGAATCAGCCCCAGCATTTT
CASSYGANQPQHF
>-|-|TRBV12-5|TRBJ2-7
TGTGCTAGTGGTCCCGGGGTTAGCTCCTACGAGCAGTACTTC
CASGPGVSSYEQYF
>-|-|TRBV7-9|TRBJ2-7
TGTGCCAGCAGCTCGGGACTGGCAGGCTCCTACGAGCAGTACTTC
CASSSGLAGSYEQYF
>TRBD2|-|TRBV5-1|TRBJ2-3
TGCGCCAGCAGCCCCAATAGCGGGGGAGAAGGGGCTACGCAGTATTTT
CASSPNSGGEGATQYF
>-|few|TRBV5-1|TRBJ1-4
TGCGCCAGCAGCCCTCCCAATGAAAAACTGTTTTTT
CASSPPNEKLFF
>TRBD1|-|TRBV6-5|TRBJ1-2
TGTGCCAGCAGCATTCAGGGGGCGCTTGGTGGCTACACCTTC
CASSIQGALGGYTF
>TRBD2|few|TRBV6-6|TRBJ2-1
TGTGCCAGCAGTTACGTAGCGGGAGAGGACAATGAGCAGTTCTTC
CASSYVAGEDNEQFF
>TRBD1|-|TRBV29-1|TRBJ1-5
TGCAGCGCCGGACAGGGCGGCAATCAGCCCCAGCATTTT
CSAGQGGNQPQHF